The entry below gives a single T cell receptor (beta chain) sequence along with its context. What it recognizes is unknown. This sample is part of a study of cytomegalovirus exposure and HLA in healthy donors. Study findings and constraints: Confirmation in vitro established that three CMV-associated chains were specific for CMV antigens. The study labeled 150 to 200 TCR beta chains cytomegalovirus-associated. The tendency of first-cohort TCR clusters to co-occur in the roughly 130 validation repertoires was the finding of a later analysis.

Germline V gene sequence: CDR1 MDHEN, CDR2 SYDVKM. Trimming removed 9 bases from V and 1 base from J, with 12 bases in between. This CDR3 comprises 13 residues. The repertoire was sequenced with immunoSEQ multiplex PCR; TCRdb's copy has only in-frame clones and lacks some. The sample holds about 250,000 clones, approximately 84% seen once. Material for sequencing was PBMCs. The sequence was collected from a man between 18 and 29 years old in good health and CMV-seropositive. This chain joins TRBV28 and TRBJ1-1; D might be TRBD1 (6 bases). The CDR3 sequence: CASTGPGNTEAFF. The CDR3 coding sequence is TGTGCCAGTACAGGGCCGGGGAACACTGAAGCTTTCTTT.